This TCR beta chain came from a study of CD8+ T cells in alopecia areata. About the study: The drug, tofacitinib, lasted 6 to 18 months, followed by 6 months off drug. Findings and limits, study-wide: Tissue-resident alphabeta T cells belonging to normal skin likewise get sequenced within scalp specimens. Normal scalp had lower clonality than lesional scalp, with alopecia totalis/universalis lesions showing this most strongly.

Following RNA extraction, reverse transcription yielded cDNA that acted as the sequencing template. Clones were sequenced by immunoSEQ multiplex PCR, and TCRdb holds only the in-frame ones, with some missing. The data contain roughly 180,000 clones, about 53% of them seen just once; the ten biggest clones take up approximately 11%. About this clone: What it binds is unknown.

Indicated treatment: oral pan-JAK inhibitor, 5-10 mg twice daily. Peripheral blood and lesional scalp punch biopsies came from alopecia areata patients. With 1 base removed from V and 1 base from J, the gap between germline ends came to 15 bases. The CDR3 sequence is 17 residues long. The germline CDR1 and CDR2 sequences are ENHRY and SYGVKD. Source: CD8+ T cells sorted from blood, taken at week 24, from a patient treated with tofacitinib. The chain joins TRBV10-3 to TRBJ2-3, with TRBD1 as a possible D gene (6 bases). This receptor was identified in a human donor with alopecia areata. The CDR3 sequence: CAISELGQTGGTDTQYF. CDR3 DNA: TGTGCCATCAGTGAGTTAGGACAGACGGGCGGCACAGATACGCAGTATTTT.